The T cell receptor beta chain described here comes from a study of cytomegalovirus exposure and HLA in healthy donors (dated by TCRdb to 2017 to 2019). A note on the overall study: An earlier analysis of 587 of the donors reported under 300 Gb of sequence data and 95 million to 130 million unique TCR beta sequences obtained from about 180 million T cells. Roughly 290 gigabases of sequencing data and around 90 million unique TCR sequences made up an early release that covered 500 to 650 HLA-typed donors. The genetic ancestry cluster associated with self-reported Caucasian donors included roughly 84% of the 398 genotyped donors. The study was designed to test whether signatures of past pathogen exposure could be identified by cataloging public T cell receptors. Using immunosequencing, the study profiled T cell repertoires from about 620 subjects and related those repertoires to cytomegalovirus serostatus. In addition to the first cohort of around 670 subjects, a separate validation cohort of 130 or so different subjects was used. To predict cytomegalovirus infection status, the study combined high-throughput TCR immunosequencing, statistical association of individual TCRs with disease status, and machine learning. To study patterns of TCR occurrence, a later analysis re-analyzed previously published TCR beta repertoires from around 670 donors and added high-resolution HLA genotyping. Rather than using new phenotypic data, the later analysis identified candidate immune exposures from TCR beta sequences and from how often those sequences occurred across donors. An earlier analysis of approximately 500 of the donors applied high-throughput TCR beta sequencing to assess whether each TCR beta V gene segment acted as functional or pseudogenic. Donor age, sex, ethnicity and CMV serostatus were compiled alongside the repertoire data. A later genetic analysis used genome-wide SNP genotypes for about 60% of the 666 donors, treating that subset as a discovery cohort. Every repertoire in the discovery cohort had been generated on one and the same sequencing platform. HLA typing covered class I and class II loci at four-digit resolution. The number of donors typed differed by locus, with roughly 620-630 for A, B, C, DRB1 and DQB1, roughly 520 for DQA1, over 600 for DPA1, and 450 to 480 for DPB1. Because of strong linkage in the cohort, roughly five DR-DQ haplotypes were treated as single units for association and clustering. Across around 400 genotyped donors of the cohort, an average of approximately 240,000 unique TCR beta nucleotide sequences per donor were sequenced, and roughly 20% of those sequences were non-productive. Beyond this particular receptor, the publication reports: A few of the identified cytomegalovirus-associated TCR beta chains were confirmed in vitro to be specific for cytomegalovirus antigens. Because HLA typing was missing for some donors at each locus, association tests included only the typed subset. According to a later analysis, parvovirus B19, influenza, CMV and Epstein-Barr virus appeared linked to several top co-occurrence clusters. Roughly uniform sequencing depth across donors was assumed in presence/absence analyses, although this assumption may not hold. A cluster of highly shared sequence variants was judged likely to represent a technical artifact of the sequencing pipeline. Some IMGT-functional V segments, including TRBV6-2 and TRBV6-3, could not be told apart with the 87-base-pair reads, so those segments were excluded. The authors suggested that the approach could potentially be extended to other disease states and immunological phenotypes. Strong co-occurrence of HLA alleles, especially DR and DQ, made assigning TCR associations to individual alleles difficult. Across donors, most TCR sequences were observed very rarely, whereas some public TCRs were present in many individuals. Broadly in line with IMGT annotations, most TCR beta V segments showed up in productive rearrangements about 90% or about 30% of the time in an earlier analysis of a few hundred of the donors. Because counts were too low, approximately 18 rarely observed V segments, including chromosome 9 orphons, were excluded from the earlier analysis of under 650 of the donors. The classifier was reported to diagnose cytomegalovirus status with high specificity and sensitivity in both the original cohort and the validation cohort. At a false discovery rate of 0.05, a later analysis linked 15,000 to 20,000 TCR beta sequences to specific HLA alleles. Immune exposure information for the cohort was limited to CMV serostatus. In this cohort, only TCR beta chains were sequenced, and detectable features were limited by the absence of alpha or paired-chain data. Compared with the roughly 700-donor mean, donors in an Asian-associated ancestry cluster had fewer N-insertions in productive TCRs, according to a later genetic analysis. In a later analysis, TCR association rates were found to vary across HLA loci, with the most associated TCRs seen for DRB1 alleles and the fewest for HLA-C alleles. In a later analysis, most CMV-associated TCR beta chains were found to appear HLA-restricted, with HLA associations seemingly driven largely by CMV exposure. Linkage disequilibrium might explain the correlated functional status among segregating V segments, but an unknown experimental factor could not be ruled out. In a later genetic analysis, a missense DCLRE1C variant was associated with V-gene and J-gene trimming of TCR beta chains, and the association was replicated in an independent cohort. In a later analysis, HLA-associated TCR beta chains were found to be more clonally expanded and to have lower generation probabilities than equally common non-associated chains. A further reported finding was that TCR beta sequences accurately predicted the HLA-A and HLA-B alleles for most subjects in the first cohort. A total of fewer than 200 TCR beta chains were listed by the study as associated with cytomegalovirus.

Library creation used the immunoSEQ multiplex PCR assay. The multiplex PCR relied on a mix of 60 forward primers for TCR Vbeta segments and 13 reverse primers for TCR Jbeta segments. Amplification of the CDR3 region of rearranged TCR beta genes was performed with a multiplex PCR assay on genomic DNA. On the Illumina HiSeq System, the amplified TCR beta libraries were sequenced as 87-base-pair reads. On the authors' methods: Across the 670 or so repertoires, a later analysis counted approximately 83 million unique TCR beta chains, around 11 million of which were shared by at least two donors. A nearest-neighbor algorithm error-corrected the raw reads and collapsed the reads into unique sequences, merging closely related sequences to remove PCR and sequencing errors. Alignment of CDR3 sequences to IMGT reference sequences was used to assign V, D and J gene segments. For a sequence to be retained, a match of at least six nucleotides to both a V gene segment and a J gene segment was required. Rearrangements were called productive when the CDR3 lacked stop codons and stayed in frame with V and J; all others were non-productive. Following IMGT convention, CDR3 was defined as the stretch from the second conserved V-encoded cysteine to the conserved J-encoded phenylalanine. In an earlier analysis of around 600 of the donors, sequences lacking an unambiguous match to a single V gene segment were excluded. An earlier analysis of over 450 of the donors classified V segments as functional when productive rearrangements were above 56.7% and as segregating when the standard deviation between donors was above 5%. A statistical classification framework was developed to diagnose cytomegalovirus status using the catalog of TCR beta chain sequences. A later analysis assigned V and J genes by comparing TCR nucleotide sequences with IMGT/GENE-DB human TR gene sequences. In a later analysis, CDR3 sequences and most-parsimonious VDJ recombination scenarios were assigned using the TCRdist pipeline. In a later analysis, each TCR beta chain was defined by its CDR3 amino acid sequence together with its V-gene family, and reads lacking a unique V-gene family were excluded. In a later analysis, approximately 640 highly shared, low-generation-probability nucleotide sequences were removed to address suspected cross-contamination and a sequencing artifact. In a later analysis, a clonal expansion index was calculated for each public chain from normalized within-repertoire ranks of inferred template counts. A later analysis computed generation probabilities with a VDJ recombination model fitted to out-of-frame rearrangements, and checked the results against IGoR. In a later analysis, hypergeometric tests were used to score TCR-TCR, TCR-HLA and TCR-CMV co-occurrence, with a repertoire-size bias correction applied to TCR pairs. A later analysis estimated false discovery rates by permuting HLA or CMV assignments 20 times. In a later analysis, co-occurring TCRs were grouped with DBSCAN, and TCRdist sequence similarity was added when clustering was performed within HLA-allele-positive subsets. Repertoires with fewer than 30,000 or more than 120,000 public chains were left out of co-occurrence clustering, as were about five repertoires with anomalous nucleotide sharing. The immuneACCESS repertoire file appears here via TCRdb, limited to in-frame rearrangements. These files lack a portion of the clones; in checked studies, under half of the deficit traces to unresolved V genes, and the cause of the others is not known. V and J calls and clone size are copied from that table; D and trimming were computed from the DNA. The sample table shows about 160,000 clones, and roughly 80% are seen once. Approximately 7% of the sample belongs to the ten largest clones.

Only one count was recorded for this clone. Its recognized antigen is unknown. Within one base of it there is no much larger clone, and no base qualities were kept. The cohort was made up of under 800 healthy bone marrow donors. All cohort members were sampled while nominally healthy, although unrecorded immune exposures were likely present. The donor was CMV seropositive and belonged to the group of a few hundred seropositive cohort members. A peripheral blood sample was collected from each donor, and TCR beta sequencing was performed on peripheral blood mononuclear cells. The Qiagen DNeasy Blood Extraction Kit was used to extract genomic DNA from the blood cell samples. A distance of 6 bases separates the germline ends of V and J, which lose 3 bases and 1 base respectively. Sequences SGHVS (CDR1) and FNYEAQ (CDR2) are obtained from the germline V gene. The cysteine opens and the phenylalanine closes a CDR3 of 13 amino acids. Only CDR3 DNA is held: 39 bases, read in frame from base 1.

The sequence came from a woman aged 25 to 39 in good health and CMV-seropositive. In this chain, TRBV7-6 is recombined with TRBJ2-5, with TRBD2 perhaps the D gene, on 5 matching bases. Material for sequencing was PBMCs. The bases are TGTGCCAGCAGCTTCGGGGTCCAAGAGACCCAGTACTTC. It specifies CASSFGVQETQYF. Extended through the reference TRBV7-6 and TRBJ2-5 proteins, this CDR3 yields the full variable domain: GAGVSQSPRYKVTKRGQDVALRCDPISGHVSLYWYRQALGQGPEFLTYFNYEAQQDKSGLPNDRFSAERPEGSISTLTIQRTEQRDSAMYRCASSFGVQETQYFGPGTRLLVL.